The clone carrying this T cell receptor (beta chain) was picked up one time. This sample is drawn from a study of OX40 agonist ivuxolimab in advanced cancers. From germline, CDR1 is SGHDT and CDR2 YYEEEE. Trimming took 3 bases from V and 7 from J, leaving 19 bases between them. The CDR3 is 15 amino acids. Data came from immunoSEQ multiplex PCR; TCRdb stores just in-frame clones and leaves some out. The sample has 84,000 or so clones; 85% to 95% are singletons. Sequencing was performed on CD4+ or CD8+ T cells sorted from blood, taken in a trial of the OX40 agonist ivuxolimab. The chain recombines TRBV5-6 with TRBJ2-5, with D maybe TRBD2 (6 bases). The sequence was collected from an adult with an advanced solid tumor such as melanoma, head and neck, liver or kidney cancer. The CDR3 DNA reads TGTGCCAGCAGCTCGGGTAGCGGAGAGGAGGGGACCCAGTACTTC. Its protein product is CASSSGSGEEGTQYF.